These T cell receptor beta chains were read from a single sample in a study of blood T cell repertoires in COVID-19. Sequenced by immunoSEQ multiplex PCR; TCRdb stores in-frame clones only, minus some. The sample includes about 47,000 clones, approximately 91% of them seen just once. The specimen was peripheral blood. The receptors were gathered from a man between 45 and 60 years old with active COVID-19. Both conserved end residues are part of each CDR3. The D gene is left open where the match is weak. Rows may omit the clone size; those that give it use once, few, many or a size class.

CDR3nt	CDR3aa	abundance	j_gene	v_gene	d_gene
TGTGCCAGCAGCCATGCCCGGACAGGGGGCACTGAAGCTTTCTTT	CASSHARTGGTEAFF	NA	TRBJ1-1	TRBV4-2	TRBD1
TGCGCCAGCAGCTTCTCGGGAGATGAGCAGTTCTTC	CASSFSGDEQFF	NA	TRBJ2-1	TRBV5-1	NA
TGTGCCTGGACCCGCCGGGAGCTCGGCTATGGCTACACCTTC	CAWTRRELGYGYTF	NA	TRBJ1-2	TRBV30	NA
TGCGCCAGCAGCTTAGGGGACAGCCGGGGCAATGAGCAGTTCTTC	CASSLGDSRGNEQFF	NA	TRBJ2-1	TRBV5-1	TRBD1
TGCGCCAGCAGCCAAGTCGGCGGGTTGAACACTGAAGCTTTCTTT	CASSQVGGLNTEAFF	NA	TRBJ1-1	TRBV4-1	NA
TGTGCCAGTAGTATAAGACAGAGCTCCTTCCTCCACTTCAATGAAAAACTGTTTTTT	CASSIRQSSFLHFNEKLFF	NA	TRBJ1-4	TRBV19	NA
TGTGCCAGCAGCCGGGACAGGGGGTTCATTCAGCCCCAGCATTTT	CASSRDRGFIQPQHF	NA	TRBJ1-5	TRBV7-6	TRBD1
TGTGCCAGCAGCTTGCAAGCGCGACAGGGATTCTACGAGCAGTACTTC	CASSLQARQGFYEQYF	NA	TRBJ2-7	TRBV5-5	TRBD1
TGTGCCAGCAGGCCGACAGGGGGATACGAGCAGTACTTC	CASRPTGGYEQYF	NA	TRBJ2-7	TRBV6-5	TRBD1
TGTGCCAGCAACCCCTGGGGACAGGGTAGGCAGGAGACCCAGTACTTC	CASNPWGQGRQETQYF	few	TRBJ2-5	TRBV7-9	TRBD1
TGCGCCAGCAGCTTAACCGGGACTTCTAACTATGGCTACACCTTC	CASSLTGTSNYGYTF	NA	TRBJ1-2	TRBV5-1	NA
TGTGCCAGCAGCCTAGACAGGGCTGAAGCTTTCTTT	CASSLDRAEAFF	NA	TRBJ1-1	TRBV3-1/TRBV3-2	TRBD1
TGTGCCAGCAGCTTAACGCGGAGCACAGATACGCAGTATTTT	CASSLTRSTDTQYF	NA	TRBJ2-3	TRBV11-3	NA
TGTGCCAGCAGCTTTGGAGGAGGCTACACCTTC	CASSFGGGYTF	NA	TRBJ1-2	TRBV7-9	NA
TGTGCCAGCAGCTTAGCTGTGGGGAGCTATCCCATGGAGGGCTACACCTTC	CASSLAVGSYPMEGYTF	NA	TRBJ1-2	TRBV7-6	NA
TGTGCCAGCAGCCCGGACAGGGCAGGTTGGGGGACCCAGTACTTC	CASSPDRAGWGTQYF	NA	TRBJ2-5	TRBV27	TRBD1
TGCGCCAGCAGTTCCCCCGAGACAGGGGGCCGGTGGGCTTTCTTT	CASSSPETGGRWAFF	NA	TRBJ1-1	TRBV10-2	TRBD1
TGTGCCAGCAGTGATCTGGCTAGCGGGAACACCGGGGAGCTGTTTTTT	CASSDLASGNTGELFF	NA	TRBJ2-2	TRBV2	TRBD2
TGTGCCAGCTCACCAAGGCGGGGTAACAATGAGCAGTTCTTC	CASSPRRGNNEQFF	few	TRBJ2-1	TRBV18	NA
TGCGCCAGCAGCCAAGATTTCGGACAGACTTTTTTGAACACTGAAGCTTTCTTT	CASSQDFGQTFLNTEAFF	NA	TRBJ1-1	TRBV4-1	NA
TGTGCCAGTATCCTTGACAGGGGTTCCTACAATGAGCAGTTCTTC	CASILDRGSYNEQFF	NA	TRBJ2-1	TRBV19	TRBD1
TGTGCCATCAGTGAGAGGGGGCGTTGGGGCTACACCTTC	CAISERGRWGYTF	NA	TRBJ1-2	TRBV10-3	TRBD1
TGTGCCAGTACGGGACTTCCCTCCTACGAGCAGTACTTC	CASTGLPSYEQYF	NA	TRBJ2-7	TRBV12-3/TRBV12-4	NA
TGTGCCAGCAGTCCCTCCCTAGCGGGGGGGCGTGATACGCAGTATTTT	CASSPSLAGGRDTQYF	NA	TRBJ2-3	TRBV2	TRBD2
TGTGCCAGCAGTACTATAGCGGGGGCCTTCTCTGGGGCCAACGTCCTGACTTTC	CASSTIAGAFSGANVLTF	NA	TRBJ2-6	TRBV27	TRBD2
TGTGCCAGCAGCCAAGATCGGGGGGTCAATCAGCCCCAGCATTTT	CASSQDRGVNQPQHF	NA	TRBJ1-5	TRBV4-2	NA
TGTGCCAGCAGCGTAGTGGAGCGGAGAAACACCGGGGAGCTGTTTTTT	CASSVVERRNTGELFF	NA	TRBJ2-2	TRBV9	NA
TGTGCCAGCAGCCCATGGACAGGCCGCAATGAGCAGTTCTTC	CASSPWTGRNEQFF	NA	TRBJ2-1	TRBV7-2	TRBD1
TGCGCCAGCAGCCTGGGACTTATCACAGATACGCAGTATTTT	CASSLGLITDTQYF	NA	TRBJ2-3	TRBV5-1	NA
TGTGCTAGTGGTTTGGGACAGACTAGGGAAGCTTTCTTT	CASGLGQTREAFF	NA	TRBJ1-1	TRBV12-5	NA
TGTGCCAGCAGTCTTGGACAGAGCTATTATAGCAATCAGCCCCAGCATTTT	CASSLGQSYYSNQPQHF	NA	TRBJ1-5	TRBV28	NA
TGTGCCAGCAGCCCTAGCTTTTTAGGGGGCGTATTAAGAAACACCATATATTTT	CASSPSFLGGVLRNTIYF	NA	TRBJ1-3	TRBV7-8	TRBD1
TGTGCCAGCAGTTTTGGGGAGTCCTACGAGCAGTACTTC	CASSFGESYEQYF	NA	TRBJ2-7	TRBV27	NA
TGTGCCAGCAGCTTAACCGCGTTGGATACGCAGTATTTT	CASSLTALDTQYF	NA	TRBJ2-3	TRBV7-3	NA
TGTGCCAGCAGTTACTCGAGAGGGACAGGGAATCAGCCCCAGCATTTT	CASSYSRGTGNQPQHF	NA	TRBJ1-5	TRBV6-2/TRBV6-3	TRBD1
TGTGCCAGCAGGGTTACAGGGCAGACCGGGGAGCTGTTTTTT	CASRVTGQTGELFF	NA	TRBJ2-2	TRBV3-1/TRBV3-2	NA
TGCGCCAGCAGCTCGGGACAGACTCTCGGTGAAGACACCTTC	CASSSGQTLGEDTF	NA	TRBJ1-2	TRBV5-1	TRBD1
TGTGCCAGCAGCACGGGACAGAACCAAGAGACCCAGTACTTC	CASSTGQNQETQYF	NA	TRBJ2-5	TRBV5-4	TRBD1
TGTGCCAGCAGCCAGTCTCTAGCGATACGAGATACGCAGTATTTT	CASSQSLAIRDTQYF	NA	TRBJ2-3	TRBV3-1/TRBV3-2	NA
TGCGCCAGCAGCTTGGAACGGGAGCAGTTCTTC	CASSLEREQFF	NA	TRBJ2-1	TRBV5-1	NA
TGTGCCAGTGCTCCCTTTGGAGGGACCTACGAGCAGTACTTC	CASAPFGGTYEQYF	NA	TRBJ2-7	TRBV19	NA
TGTGCCAGCAGCCCAGGTGGGGCCGGAGATACGCAGTATTTT	CASSPGGAGDTQYF	NA	TRBJ2-3	TRBV7-3	NA
TGCGCCAGCAGCTTGTGGGCTAGCGACGGGGAGCTGTTTTTT	CASSLWASDGELFF	NA	TRBJ2-2	TRBV5-1	NA
TGTGCCAGCAGTTACTTAGCGTCTGGGCAGCCCCAGCATTTT	CASSYLASGQPQHF	few	TRBJ1-5	TRBV6-2/TRBV6-3	NA
TGTGCCAGCGGTGTGCGGCTCCTCAGCTCCTACAATGAGCAGTTCTTC	CASGVRLLSSYNEQFF	NA	TRBJ2-1	TRBV2	NA
TGTGCCAGCATGTCGTGGCATTCAAATACCGGGGAGCTGTTTTTT	CASMSWHSNTGELFF	NA	TRBJ2-2	TRBV6-5	NA
TGTGCCAGCAGCGCTGGGGGGGTCCCTAGCACAGATACGCAGTATTTT	CASSAGGVPSTDTQYF	NA	TRBJ2-3	TRBV7-6	TRBD2
TGTGCCAGCAGCCGGAGGGGGCAGGGAAACACCATATATTTT	CASSRRGQGNTIYF	NA	TRBJ1-3	TRBV5-6	TRBD1
TGCGCCAGCAGCTTGAATCCGGACAGGGCAGAGACCCAGTACTTC	CASSLNPDRAETQYF	NA	TRBJ2-5	TRBV5-1	TRBD1
TGTGCCAGTAGTTCGAGTGACAATGAGCAGTTCTTC	CASSSSDNEQFF	NA	TRBJ2-1	TRBV19	NA
TGTGCCACCAGCGGTAGTAGTGGTGAGCAGTTCTTC	CATSGSSGEQFF	NA	TRBJ2-1	TRBV15	NA
TGTGCCAGCAGTGTACAGGGGGTGACCACCGGGGAGCTGTTTTTT	CASSVQGVTTGELFF	NA	TRBJ2-2	TRBV2	TRBD1
TGTGCCAGCAGTTCAGACAGGATTTATGGCTACACCTTC	CASSSDRIYGYTF	once	TRBJ1-2	TRBV28	NA
TGTGCCTGGAGTGTACCGGTTTCGGGGGGACAAGATACGCAGTATTTT	CAWSVPVSGGQDTQYF	NA	TRBJ2-3	TRBV30	NA
TGTGCCAGCAGCCCATTGACAGGGGGCGATTCACCCCTCCACTTT	CASSPLTGGDSPLHF	NA	TRBJ1-6	TRBV3-1/TRBV3-2	TRBD1
TGTGCCAGCAGCGAGGGACAGGGAATCACAGATACGCAGTATTTT	CASSEGQGITDTQYF	NA	TRBJ2-3	TRBV5-6	TRBD1
TGTGCCAGCAGCTCCGGGACAGATTGGTCACCCCTCCACTTT	CASSSGTDWSPLHF	NA	TRBJ1-6	TRBV7-9	TRBD1
TGTGCCAGTAGTTCCCCCAGGGGGGAGGACTATGGCTACACCTTC	CASSSPRGEDYGYTF	NA	TRBJ1-2	TRBV19	TRBD1
TGTGCCAGCAGGAGACTCCGGAACACTGAAGCTTTCTTT	CASRRLRNTEAFF	NA	TRBJ1-1	TRBV6-5	NA
TGTGCCAGCAGCGTATCTATAACAGGGGCGAACACTGAAGCTTTCTTT	CASSVSITGANTEAFF	NA	TRBJ1-1	TRBV9	TRBD1